This T cell receptor (beta chain) was obtained from a study of blood T cell repertoires in COVID-19. Assay: immunoSEQ multiplex PCR; the TCRdb copy retains only in-frame clones and omits some. Among 130,000 or so clones listed, approximately 86% were seen once. Germline CDR1 is LNHDA and CDR2 is SQIVND (reference sequence). V shed 5 bases, J shed 3 bases, and the junction held 8 bases outside the gene matches. This CDR3 comprises 15 residues. The chain is built from TRBV19 and TRBJ2-3; TRBD2 agrees at 7 bases. The material sequenced was peripheral blood. The sequence was obtained from a woman between 50 and 59 years old who had recovered from COVID-19. CDR3 nucleotides: TGTGCCAGTAGTGTGGGCGGGAGCGTAACAGATACGCAGTATTTT. Encoded protein: CASSVGGSVTDTQYF. Variable domain in full (rest from reference TRBV19 and TRBJ2-3): DGGITQSPKYLFRKEGQNVTLSCEQNLNHDAMYWYRQDPGQGLRLIYYSQIVNDFQKGDIAEGYSVSREKKESFPLTVTSAQKNPTAFYLCASSVGGSVTDTQYFGPGTRLTVL.